This T cell receptor (beta chain) derives from a study of blood T cell repertoires in COVID-19. Study details: Spain, Italy and the United States supplied samples that represented acute and convalescent COVID-19.

In the source study's methods: Reference gene primer amplification in the assay estimated nucleated cell counts. Clones were sequenced by immunoSEQ multiplex PCR, and TCRdb holds only the in-frame ones, with some missing. V, J and clone size reflect that table, while D and trimming were determined from the DNA. This table has some 150,000 clones, roughly 87% appearing once. The CDR3 sequence is 15 residues long. V was pared by 0 bases and J by 7 bases, with 16 bases between. CDR1 is SNHLY, CDR2 FYNNEI, per germline. Sequencing used peripheral blood. V is TRBV2 and J is TRBJ2-7, with TRBD1 as a possible D gene (5 bases). This sequence was found in a woman in her forties or fifties with acute or convalescent COVID-19. The DNA of the CDR3 is TGTGCCAGCAGTGAAGCGCTTTACGAGACAGAAGAGCAGTACTTC. It translates to CASSEALYETEEQYF.